The 14 T cell receptor beta chains presented below share a single source sample, sequenced in a study of cytomegalovirus exposure and HLA in healthy donors. The PCR employed 60 Vbeta primers together with 13 Jbeta primers. Clones were sequenced by immunoSEQ multiplex PCR, and TCRdb holds only the in-frame ones, with some missing. The profile shows some 140,000 clones, about 80% of them singletons. The source material was PBMCs. These receptors were taken from a young man in good health and CMV-seropositive.

The chain combines TRBV29-1 with TRBJ1-2, with a possible D match to TRBD1 (6 bases). Germline V CDR1 and CDR2: SQVTM, ANQGSEA. Trimming took off 6 bases at V and 8 bases at J, with 19 bases between the two ends. The CDR3 spans 13 residues. DNA for the CDR3: TGCAGCGTCTCACTCCCGACAGGAAGCGGCTACACCTTC. Its translation: CSVSLPTGSGYTF. The whole variable domain, filled in from reference TRBV29-1 and TRBJ1-2, reads SAVISQKPSRDICQRGTSLTIQCQVDSQVTMMFWYRQQPGQSLTLIATANQGSEATYESGFVIDKFPISRPNLTFSTLTVSNMSPEDSSIYLCSVSLPTGSGYTFGSGTRLTVV.

The V and J genes are TRBV7-9 and TRBJ2-7, with 8 bases lining up with TRBD2. J gave up 1 base and V 1 base, and 6 bases lay outside the gene matches. The length of the CDR3 is 16 residues. Looked up from germline, CDR1 is SEHNR and CDR2 is FQNEAQ (reference sequence). CDR3 nucleotides: TGTGCCAGCAGCTTAGGGGCGAGCGGGAGATCCTACGAGCAGTACTTC. It translates to CASSLGASGRSYEQYF.

The chain couples TRBV5-4 to TRBJ2-1; a possible D gene is TRBD1 (5 bases). This CDR3 is 16 amino acids long. In germline, CDR1 is SGHNT, CDR2 YYREEE (reference sequence). The germline V and J ends were trimmed by 1 base and 4 bases, with 15 bases remaining between them. Here the CDR3 reads CASSLSRRTIYNEQFF. The CDR3 nucleotides are TGTGCCAGCAGCTTGAGTCGCAGGACAATTTACAATGAGCAGTTCTTC.

A few counts support this clone. The V gene is TRBV9, the J gene TRBJ1-1, with D hard to call. The CDR3 has 14 residues. V shed 4 bases and J shed 3 bases, with 13 bases lying between them. Germline V gene sequence: CDR1 SGDLS, CDR2 YYNGEE. The CDR3 bases are TGTGCCAGCAGCCCCCGACGGGATGACACTGAAGCTTTCTTT. Protein product: CASSPRRDDTEAFF.

The chain is built from TRBV11-2 and TRBJ2-7; perhaps TRBD2 as D (7 bases). CDR3 length equals 16 residues. The germline gives CDR1 SGHAT, CDR2 FQNNGV. The V end was cut by 5 bases, the J end by 0 bases, with 17 bases between. CDR3 nucleotides: TGTGCCAGCAGCCCAGGGGCGGGACTAAGCTCCTACGAGCAGTACTTC. Residues: CASSPGAGLSSYEQYF. The full variable domain, with the rest looked up from reference TRBV11-2 and TRBJ2-7, is EAGVAQSPRYKIIEKRQSVAFWCNPISGHATLYWYQQILGQGPKLLIQFQNNGVVDDSQLPKDRFSAERLKGVDSTLKIQPAKLEDSAVYLCASSPGAGLSSYEQYFGPGTRLTVT.

This clone occurred a few times. The V gene is TRBV11-2, the J gene TRBJ2-1; tentative D call: TRBD1 (7 bases). Germline V gene lookup returns CDR1 SGHAT and CDR2 FQNNGV. The CDR3 consists of 13 residues. The V end was cut by 5 bases, the J end by 6 bases, with 11 bases between. This CDR3 reads CASSAGQRNEQFF. DNA for the CDR3: TGTGCCAGCAGCGCGGGACAGCGCAATGAGCAGTTCTTC.

The chain is built from TRBV28 and TRBJ2-2; tentative D call: TRBD1 (5 bases). The CDR3 is 15 residues long. V was clipped by 3 bases and J by 6 bases, with 14 bases between them. The V gene's germline CDR1 is MDHEN and CDR2 SYDVKM. CDR3 in amino acids: CASSLVQGVSGELFF. The CDR3 DNA reads as TGTGCCAGCAGTTTGGTCCAGGGCGTATCCGGGGAGCTGTTTTTT.

This clone has a handful of counts. This chain joins TRBV27 and TRBJ2-1; possibly TRBD1 for D (6 bases). Deletions cut 11 bases from V and 8 bases from J, with 13 bases between. From germline, CDR1 is MNHEY and CDR2 SMNVEV (reference sequence). The CDR3 contains 11 residues. CDR3 sequence (DNA): TGTGCCTGCGGACAGCTCGATGAGCAGTTCTTC. This translates into CACGQLDEQFF.

This clone was found a few times. The gene calls are TRBV30 and TRBJ2-7, with a possible D match to TRBD1 (5 bases). CDR1 is GTSNPN, CDR2 SVGIG, per germline (reference sequence). The CDR3 loop spans 14 amino acids. The V end was cut by 2 bases, the J end by 2 bases, with 13 bases between. CDR3 nucleotides: TGTGCCTGGAGTACAGGACGGACACCCTACGAGCAGTACTTC. It specifies CAWSTGRTPYEQYF.

The sample holds one count of this clone. The chain is built from TRBV9 and TRBJ2-5, with 8 nucleotides matching TRBD2. The CDR3 runs to 14 residues. Germline trimming cut 0 bases from V and 5 bases from J; bases unmatched to any gene: 3. Germline assignment: CDR1 SGDLS and CDR2 YYNGEE. CDR3 loop: CASSVDPGGETQYF. In DNA, the CDR3 is TGTGCCAGCAGCGTAGACCCGGGGGGGGAGACCCAGTACTTC.

This chain connects TRBV2 to TRBJ1-2; 9 bases map to TRBD1. The germline gives CDR1 SNHLY, CDR2 FYNNEI. CDR3 length: 13 amino acids. J lost 6 bases, V lost 5 bases, and 4 bases had no gene match. CDR3 sequence reads: CASSLTGGDGYTF. The CDR3 DNA reads TGTGCCAGCAGTCTCACAGGGGGCGATGGCTACACCTTC.

The sample holds a few counts of this clone. Within the sample, other DNA sequences also encode this same CDR3. The J gene is TRBJ1-1, the V gene TRBV6-5; 7 bases map to TRBD1. Germline lookup yields CDR1 MNHEY and CDR2 SVGAGI. V shed 5 bases, J shed 3 bases, and the junction held 3 bases outside the gene matches. The CDR3 spans 13 residues. The CDR3 sequence: CASSTDRDTEAFF. The CDR3 DNA sequence: TGTGCCAGCAGTACCGACAGGGACACTGAAGCTTTCTTT.

This clone came up a few times. The V call is TRBV28, the J call TRBJ1-1, with a tentative D call TRBD1 (6 bases). The CDR3 covers 17 residues. CDR1 and CDR2 from the germline V gene are MDHEN and SYDVKM. Trimming left V 5 bases short and J 1 base short, with 20 bases between. The CDR3 nucleotides read TGTGCCAGCAGTACCGATAATTGGGCGGGGGCGAACACTGAAGCTTTCTTT. It codes for CASSTDNWAGANTEAFF.

This rearrangement joins TRBV29-1 to TRBJ2-1; D unresolved. The CDR3 sequence is 16 residues long. The V end lost 1 base, the J end lost 7 bases, and 20 bases lay between the germline ends. From germline, CDR1 is SQVTM and CDR2 ANQGSEA. The CDR3 DNA reads TGCAGCGTTGAAGTCGTCCTGGTCTATTTGGTGAATGAGCAGTTCTTC. Translating gives CSVEVVLVYLVNEQFF.